This T cell receptor (beta chain) was sequenced in a study of monozygotic twins with inflammatory bowel disease (dated by TCRdb to between 2018 and 2021). With respect to the entire study: The complete study included about 28 monozygotic twin pairs: 19 IBD-discordant Danish pairs and nine German pairs, of which four were IBD-concordant and five were IBD-discordant. Within discordant pairs, disease-associated traits were sought mainly by comparing IBD patients with their genetically identical healthy co-twins. Each individual had, on average, about 151 000 unique TCRalpha sequences and 181 000 unique TCRbeta sequences available for analysis.

Study-wide conclusions, independent of this receptor: Concordant and discordant twins showed no difference in repertoire similarity, possibly because of limited statistical power. The analysis was unable to tell apart different T cell subtypes. Measured by the inverse Simpson index, TCRbeta repertoire diversity was lower in IBD patients than in their healthy co-twins. Compared with healthy twins, IBD patients had fewer clonotypes in common with other individuals, a difference most pronounced in patients showing signs of disease activity. Because patients were on differing immunosuppressive treatments, the repertoires may have picked up extra background noise and inter-individual variability. No single strong signal or clonotype linked to IBD turned up in the results, so the idea that one exists was not supported.

Remarks on this clonotype: No antigen is known for it.

Its CDR3 holds 15 amino acids, cysteine through phenylalanine. The DNA is not on file. The germline V gene encodes CDR1 MNHEY and CDR2 SVGAGI. The library was built by means of 5' RACE. Each TCR library was prepared from about 3,400 ng of total RNA. cDNA was synthesized with SMARTScribe reverse transcriptase in eight separate reactions per sample. During cDNA synthesis, template switching was used to introduce unique molecular identifiers that contained a 6-nucleotide sample barcode. TCRalpha and TCRbeta cDNA was amplified by two nested PCRs of around 15 and 9 cycles, with bead purification after each PCR. Before amplification, the cDNA was treated with uracil DNA-glycosylase and purified using the QIAquick PCR purification kit. The second PCR was the step at which Illumina TruSeq-compatible adapters and sample-specific barcodes were added. Library quality and concentration were assessed using TapeStation and Qubit, and roughly 5 ng of each library was pooled. Pooled libraries were sequenced on an Illumina HiSeq2500 single-index Rapid Run with 2 x 100 bp reads and custom sequencing primers. As for how the authors treated the data: MiGEC version 1.2.6 was used for UMI-based consensus assembly to correct PCR and sequencing errors. V(D)J alignment, clonotype assembly and CDR3 extraction were performed with MiXCR version 2.1.1. To normalise gene usage, clonotype sharing and MAIT/NKT TCR abundance, the top 1000, 10 000 and 20 000 clonotypes in each sample were analysed. After downsampling to 27 000 UMIs, diversity was calculated as the inverse Simpson index using the vegan R package. Statistical testing used paired Mann-Whitney U tests on the discordant twin pairs and applied Benjamini-Hochberg correction for multiple testing. TCRdb reanalyzed the reads, keeping one entry per CDR3 protein sequence and omitting DNA. The V and J calls, along with clone size, are taken from TCRdb and not from the paper's own processing. This sample's records show 350,000 to 400,000 distinct CDR3 sequences. The biggest ten clones account for 2% to 3% of the sample.

A roughly 2.7 ml peripheral blood sample was drawn into PAXgene tubes per donor and stored at -80°C. Without T cell sorting, total RNA was isolated from whole blood using the PAXgene blood miRNA kit on an automated QIAcube. Peripheral blood from monozygotic twin pairs concordant or discordant for inflammatory bowel disease was subjected to deep TCRalpha and TCRbeta repertoire profiling with unique molecular barcoding. Smoking habits were recorded for all twin pairs, and individuals were classified as current, former or never smokers. The TCR was taken from a human donor with ulcerative colitis or Crohn's disease, or a healthy co-twin of an affected twin (not recorded which). In this chain, TRBV6-5 is recombined with TRBJ2-7. The sequencing input was blood. CDR3 reads: CASSYLSGQTYEQYF.